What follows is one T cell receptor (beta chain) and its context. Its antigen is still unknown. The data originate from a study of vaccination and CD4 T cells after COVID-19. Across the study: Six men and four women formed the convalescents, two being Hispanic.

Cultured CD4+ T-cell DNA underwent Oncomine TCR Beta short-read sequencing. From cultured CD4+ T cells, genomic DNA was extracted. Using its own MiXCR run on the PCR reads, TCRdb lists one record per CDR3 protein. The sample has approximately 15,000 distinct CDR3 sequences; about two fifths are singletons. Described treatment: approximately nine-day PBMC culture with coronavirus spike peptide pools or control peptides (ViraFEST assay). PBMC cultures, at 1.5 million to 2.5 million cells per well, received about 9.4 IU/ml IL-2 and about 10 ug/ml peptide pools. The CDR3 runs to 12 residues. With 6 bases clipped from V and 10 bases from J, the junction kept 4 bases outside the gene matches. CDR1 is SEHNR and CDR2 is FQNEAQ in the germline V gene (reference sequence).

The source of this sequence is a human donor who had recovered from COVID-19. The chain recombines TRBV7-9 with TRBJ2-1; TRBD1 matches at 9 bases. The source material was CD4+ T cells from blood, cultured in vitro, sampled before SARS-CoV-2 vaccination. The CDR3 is CASSSDRGEQFF. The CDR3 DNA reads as TGTGCCAGCAGTTCAGACAGGGGGGAGCAGTTCTTC.